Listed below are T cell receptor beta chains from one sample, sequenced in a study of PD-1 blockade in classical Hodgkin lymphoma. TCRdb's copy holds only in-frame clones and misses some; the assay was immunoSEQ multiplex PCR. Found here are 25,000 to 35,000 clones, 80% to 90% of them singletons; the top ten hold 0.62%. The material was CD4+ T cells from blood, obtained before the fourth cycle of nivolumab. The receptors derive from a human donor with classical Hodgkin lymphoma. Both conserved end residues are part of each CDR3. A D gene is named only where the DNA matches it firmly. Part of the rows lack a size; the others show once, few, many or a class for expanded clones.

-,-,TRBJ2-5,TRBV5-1,TGCGCCAGCAGCCTCCCGAAGGGGGGGATGGAGACCCAGTACTTC,CASSLPKGGMETQYF
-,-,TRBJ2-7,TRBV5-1,TGCGCCAGCAGACACCCCGGGGCGGGGTGGATGGAGCAGTACTTC,CASRHPGAGWMEQYF
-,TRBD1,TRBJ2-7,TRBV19,TGTGCCAGTAGTATAAGGGGACAGGTTGACTACGAGCAGTACTTC,CASSIRGQVDYEQYF
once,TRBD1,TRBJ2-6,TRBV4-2,TGTGCCAGCAGCCAAGCGGCGGGGACAGGAATCTCTGGGGCCAACGTCCTGACTTTC,CASSQAAGTGISGANVLTF
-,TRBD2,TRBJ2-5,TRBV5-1,TGCGCCAGTAACACCGGGACTAGGGGGGCCCAGTACTTC,CASNTGTRGAQYF
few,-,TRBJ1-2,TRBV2,TGTGCCGGCAGGGGATTTGCCAACTATGGCTACACCTTC,CAGRGFANYGYTF
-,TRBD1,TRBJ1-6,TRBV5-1,TGCGCCAGCAGCGGAAAGACAGGGGGCGTTAATTCACCCCTCCACTTT,CASSGKTGGVNSPLHF
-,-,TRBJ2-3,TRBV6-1,TGTGCCAGCAACCGGTTAGCGGACGGCACAGATACGCAGTATTTT,CASNRLADGTDTQYF
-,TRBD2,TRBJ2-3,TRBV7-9,TGTGCCAGCAGCTTAACTAGCGGGGGGACAACAGATACGCAGTATTTT,CASSLTSGGTTDTQYF
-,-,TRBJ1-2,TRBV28,TGTGCCAGCAGTTTATTCGGGAATAACTATGGCTACACCTTC,CASSLFGNNYGYTF
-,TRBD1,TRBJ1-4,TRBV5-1,TGCGCCAGCAGCCCCCAGGGGGGAACTAATGAAAAACTGTTTTTT,CASSPQGGTNEKLFF
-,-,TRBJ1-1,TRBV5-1,TGCGCCAGCAGCTCCACAGGTATTAGGAACACTGAAGCTTTCTTT,CASSSTGIRNTEAFF
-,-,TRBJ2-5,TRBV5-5,TGTGCCAGCAGCACGGACAGTCAAGAGACCCAGTACTTC,CASSTDSQETQYF
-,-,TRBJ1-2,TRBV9,TGTGCCAGCAGCACCGGAGTTAACTATGGCTACACCTTC,CASSTGVNYGYTF
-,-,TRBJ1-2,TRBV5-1,TGCGCCAGCAGCTTGATGGGCGACTATGGCTACACCTTC,CASSLMGDYGYTF
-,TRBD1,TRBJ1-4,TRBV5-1,TGCGCCAGCAGCTCCGGACAGGGAGGGGAAAAACTGTTTTTT,CASSSGQGGEKLFF
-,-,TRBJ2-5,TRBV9,TGTGCCAGCAGCCCGGGCATCCACGTTGGGGAGACCCAGTACTTC,CASSPGIHVGETQYF
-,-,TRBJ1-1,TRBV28,TGTGCCAGCAGCATAACGGGCCGCCCGGGGAACACTGAAGCTTTCTTT,CASSITGRPGNTEAFF
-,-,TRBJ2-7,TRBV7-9,TGTGCCAGCAGGCCGAGGGGGGACTTCCGCGAGCAGTACTTC,CASRPRGDFREQYF
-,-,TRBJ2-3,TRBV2,TGTGCCAGCAGATTGACTAGGGCTAGCACAGATACGCAGTATTTT,CASRLTRASTDTQYF
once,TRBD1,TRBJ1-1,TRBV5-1,TGCGCCAGCAGTAACCAGGGGGCTGCTGAAGCTTTCTTT,CASSNQGAAEAFF
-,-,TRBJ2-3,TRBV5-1,TGCGCCAGCAGTCAAGCAAATACAATTACAGATACGCAGTATTTT,CASSQANTITDTQYF
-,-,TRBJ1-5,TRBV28,TGTGCCAGCAGTCCGCTGCAGGGTGGCCAGCCCCAGCATTTT,CASSPLQGGQPQHF
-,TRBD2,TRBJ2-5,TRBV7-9,TGTGCCAGCAGCTTAGCTGGGACGGGAGGGACCCAGTACTTC,CASSLAGTGGTQYF
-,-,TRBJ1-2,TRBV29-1,TGCAGCGTTGAAGTAGGGGGGGCGCGTGGCTACACCTTC,CSVEVGGARGYTF
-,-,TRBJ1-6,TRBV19,TGTGCCAGTAGGCCGTCCTTAAATTCACCCCTCCACTTT,CASRPSLNSPLHF
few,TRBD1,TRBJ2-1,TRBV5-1,TGCGCCAGCAGCCCCCGGACAGGGGGCGATGAGCAGTTCTTC,CASSPRTGGDEQFF
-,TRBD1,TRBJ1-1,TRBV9,TGTGCCAGCAGCGTGACAGGGGGCGAAGCTTTCTTT,CASSVTGGEAFF
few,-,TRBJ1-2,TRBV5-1,TGCGCCAGCAGCCCGGACGGACTCTATGGCTACACCTTC,CASSPDGLYGYTF
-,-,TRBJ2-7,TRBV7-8,TGTGCCAGCAGCTTAAGTGGGATCTGGACAGCGAACGAGCAGTACTTC,CASSLSGIWTANEQYF
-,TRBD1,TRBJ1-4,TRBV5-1,TGCGCCAGCAGCTTAGAAGGGGGCGGAGGAAAACTGTTTTTT,CASSLEGGGGKLFF
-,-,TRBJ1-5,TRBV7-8,TGTGCCAGCAGCTTAGACCTAGCGCAGCCCCAGCATTTT,CASSLDLAQPQHF
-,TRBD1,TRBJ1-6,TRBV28,TGTGCCAGCAGTCCAGGGGGGATTTCACCCCTCCACTTT,CASSPGGISPLHF
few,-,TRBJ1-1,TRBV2,TGTGCCAGCACTCAGGACCAGGGGAACACTGAAGCTTTCTTT,CASTQDQGNTEAFF
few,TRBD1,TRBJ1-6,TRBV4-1,TGCGCCAGCAGCCGGCTAAATGCGCCCCCGGGGACAGGGAAAAACTCTAATTCACCCCTCCACTTT,CASSRLNAPPGTGKNSNSPLHF
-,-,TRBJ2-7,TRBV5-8,TGTGCCAGCAGCTCTGGACCCCTCGAGCAGTACTTC,CASSSGPLEQYF